The 27 T cell receptor beta chains listed next were all sequenced from one sample in a study of T cell responses to AZD1222 COVID-19 vaccine. Method: immunoSEQ multiplex PCR; TCRdb's copy keeps in-frame clones and lacks some. The sample yields some 130,000 clones, approximately 93% seen once. The material was peripheral blood, obtained on day 0 of AZD1222 vaccination. These receptors were obtained from an adult in good health.

This chain links TRBV2 with TRBJ1-3; D gene uncertain. CDR3 length equals 13 residues. The germline V and J ends were trimmed by 1 base and 2 bases, with 3 bases remaining between them. The germline V gene has CDR1 SNHLY and CDR2 FYNNEI. CDR3 residues: CASSEEAGNTIYF. CDR3 DNA sequence: TGTGCCAGCAGTGAAGAAGCTGGAAACACCATATATTTT.

The chain couples TRBV6-5 to TRBJ2-1, with D hard to call. The CDR3 extends over 11 amino acids. Deletions cut 6 bases from V and 5 bases from J, with 5 bases between. In germline, CDR1 is MNHEY, CDR2 SVGAGI. As DNA, the CDR3 is TGTGCCAGCAGACACCACAATGAGCAGTTCTTC. This codes for CASRHHNEQFF.

This clone came up once. The V call is TRBV15, the J call TRBJ2-1; D may be TRBD2 (7 bases). Deletions cut 6 bases from V and 5 bases from J, with 17 bases between. The CDR3 sequence is 15 residues long. Germline-derived CDR1 and CDR2 are LNHNV and YYDKDF (reference sequence). CDR3 residues: CATREGGLRHNEQFF. CDR3 nucleotides: TGTGCCACCAGGGAGGGGGGGCTGCGTCACAATGAGCAGTTCTTC.

The CDR3 spells CASSLAVGREPQHF. The CDR3 DNA follows: TGCGCCAGCAGCTTGGCGGTGGGGAGAGAGCCCCAGCATTTT. The chain combines TRBV5-1 with TRBJ1-5, with D hard to call. The CDR3 has 14 residues. Trimming removed 0 bases at V and 8 bases at J, with 12 bases between. Germline assignment: CDR1 SGHRS and CDR2 YFSETQ.

This chain joins TRBV2 and TRBJ1-1; TRBD1 might be the D (5 bases). This CDR3 is built from 13 residues. V gave up 6 bases and J gave up 2 bases, with 10 bases separating them. The germline V gene encodes CDR1 SNHLY and CDR2 FYNNEI. This CDR3 reads CASRSRDNTEAFF. For the CDR3, the DNA is TGTGCCAGCAGGAGCCGGGACAACACTGAAGCTTTCTTT.

This clone came up once. This chain connects TRBV9 to TRBJ1-5; possibly TRBD1 for D (6 bases). This CDR3 is 15 amino acids long. Germline CDR1 and CDR2: SGDLS and YYNGEE. Trimming took 3 bases from V and 7 from J, leaving 17 bases between them. The CDR3 loop is CASSAEPQGNQPQHF. The CDR3 DNA reads as TGTGCCAGCAGCGCCGAACCGCAGGGGAACCAGCCCCAGCATTTT.

The DNA for the CDR3 is TGTGCCAGCAGCCTAGGGACAGATAGCACAGATACGCAGTATTTT. This translates into CASSLGTDSTDTQYF. The chain joins TRBV7-3 to TRBJ2-3; 7 nucleotides line up with TRBD1. V lost 5 bases to trimming and J lost 0 bases; unmatched junction nucleotides: 5. The CDR3 is 15 residues long. The germline gives CDR1 SGHTA, CDR2 FQGTGA.

The rearrangement joins TRBV9 to TRBJ2-1, with TRBD1 identical over 9 bases. Germline lookup yields CDR1 SGDLS and CDR2 YYNGEE. The V and J ends lost 2 bases and 6 bases, in that order; junction bases with no gene match: 6. The CDR3 is 15 residues long. This CDR3 is CASSVLDRGTNEQFF. In DNA form, the CDR3 reads TGTGCCAGCAGCGTCCTGGACAGGGGAACCAATGAGCAGTTCTTC.

The chain employs TRBV7-2 and TRBJ1-4, with 7 bases fitting TRBD1. The V gene's germline CDR1 is SGHTA and CDR2 FQGNSA. The CDR3 contains 16 residues. V shed 1 base, J shed 4 bases, and the junction held 6 bases outside the gene matches. The CDR3 DNA sequence: TGTGCCAGCAGCTTAGACCGGACAGGCCGTAATGAAAAACTGTTTTTT. Protein product: CASSLDRTGRNEKLFF.

The J gene is TRBJ2-3, the V gene TRBV10-1, with D possibly matching TRBD2 (6 bases). The ends were cut back, 0 bases at V and 0 bases at J, with 16 bases in the middle. The CDR3 covers 18 residues. The germline gives CDR1 WNHNN, CDR2 SYGVQD (reference sequence). CDR3 residues: CASSESKALASSTDTQYF. The CDR3 DNA follows: TGCGCCAGCAGTGAGTCGAAAGCTCTAGCGTCTAGCACAGATACGCAGTATTTT.

CDR3 bases: TGTGCCAGTAGTATAGAGGACAGAGGAGGAATTAATGAGCAGTTCTTC. As protein: CASSIEDRGGINEQFF. The chain recombines TRBV19 with TRBJ2-1; a weak D match, TRBD1 (6 bases). The germline V gene has CDR1 LNHDA and CDR2 SQIVND (reference sequence). Trimming removed 0 bases at V and 7 bases at J, with 16 bases between. The CDR3 length is 16 residues.

The genes are TRBV2 and TRBJ1-2, with 8 bases identical to TRBD1. Germline CDR1 is SNHLY and CDR2 is FYNNEI. The V gene end was trimmed by 5 bases and the J gene end by 4 bases; junction bases not matched to a gene: 9. This CDR3 has 15 amino acids. The CDR3 bases are TGTGCCAGCAGTTCCCAGGGGGCCGGGAGCTATGGCTACACCTTC. This encodes CASSSQGAGSYGYTF.

The chain carries TRBV2 and TRBJ2-5; TRBD1 aligns across 12 bases. The junction had 5 bases not matched to a gene; V was cut back by 4 bases and J by 5 bases. The CDR3 is 15 residues long. The germline CDR1 and CDR2 sequences are SNHLY and FYNNEI. The CDR3 loop reads CASSVPGQGAETQYF. As DNA, the CDR3 is TGTGCCAGCAGTGTCCCGGGACAGGGGGCGGAGACCCAGTACTTC.

The rearrangement uses TRBV19 and TRBJ1-3; unclear D gene. V was cut by 6 bases and J by 0 bases, with 9 bases left in between. The CDR3 sequence is 14 residues long. Germline lookup yields CDR1 LNHDA and CDR2 SQIVND (reference sequence). CDR3 region: CASSRRFSGNTIYF. The CDR3 DNA reads TGTGCCAGTAGCAGGCGGTTCTCTGGAAACACCATATATTTT.

The chain combines TRBV6-1 with TRBJ1-2, with 9 bases identical to TRBD1. This CDR3 contains 16 residues. Germline CDR1 MNHNS, CDR2 SASEGT. V shed 3 bases, J shed 8 bases, and the junction held 13 bases outside the gene matches. CDR3 sequence reads: CASSDVRDRGIVGYTF. CDR3 bases: TGTGCCAGCAGTGATGTTCGAGACAGGGGGATCGTGGGCTACACCTTC.

This clone has a handful of counts. The chain combines TRBV25-1 with TRBJ1-2, with TRBD1 identical over 7 bases. The length of the CDR3 is 17 residues. The germline V gene has CDR1 MGHDK and CDR2 SYGVNS. The J segment lost 2 bases and the V segment lost 4 bases, leaving 13 bases of the junction unmatched. CDR3 sequence: CASSAKTGAVGNYGYTF. CDR3 nucleotides: TGTGCCAGCAGTGCAAAAACAGGGGCCGTCGGGAACTATGGCTACACCTTC.

The chain links TRBV5-1 to TRBJ2-3; 10 nucleotides match TRBD2. The trim removed 3 bases at V and 2 bases at J, leaving 3 bases unmatched. The CDR3 loop spans 15 amino acids. CDR1 SGHRS and CDR2 YFSETQ come from the germline V gene. The CDR3 coding sequence is TGCGCCAGCAGCTGGAGCGGGGGGGCCACAGATACGCAGTATTTT. As protein: CASSWSGGATDTQYF.

The J gene is TRBJ1-6, the V gene TRBV5-8; D is unclear. CDR3 length equals 14 residues. Germline CDR1 reads SGHTS; CDR2 reads YDEGEE. The germline V and J ends were trimmed by 4 bases and 7 bases, with 12 bases remaining between them. The CDR3, as DNA: TGTGCCAGCAGCCCCAGAAATAAGAATTCACCCCTCCACTTT. Encoded protein: CASSPRNKNSPLHF.

This sequence joins TRBV29-1 and TRBJ2-3; 8 nucleotides align to TRBD1. V was pared by 6 bases and J by 1 base, with 9 bases of the junction left unmatched. Germline values: CDR1 SQVTM, CDR2 ANQGSEA. The CDR3 totals 15 residues. CDR3 sequence: CSVQHPDRGTDTQYF. CDR3 DNA: TGCAGCGTCCAACACCCGGACAGGGGCACAGATACGCAGTATTTT.

The chain recombines TRBV5-1 with TRBJ2-7; D ambiguous. The V end was cut by 4 bases, the J end by 3 bases, with 11 bases between. Per the germline V gene, CDR1 is SGHRS and CDR2 is YFSETQ. The CDR3 consists of 13 residues. The CDR3 DNA reads as TGCGCCAGCAGCAGTCAGGATCACTACGAGCAGTACTTC. Its protein is CASSSQDHYEQYF.

CDR3 sequence reads: CASSRLRMGRTEAFF. The DNA for the CDR3 is TGTGCCAGCAGCCGCCTTAGGATGGGGAGAACTGAAGCTTTCTTT. The genes are TRBV3-1 (or the pseudogene TRBV3-2) and TRBJ1-1; D is uncertain. The germline V gene has CDR1 LGHDT and CDR2 YNNKEL (reference sequence). The CDR3 has 15 amino acids. With 4 bases removed from V and 5 bases from J, the gap between germline ends came to 17 bases.

The rearrangement links TRBV4-2 to TRBJ2-3; TRBD1 matches 8 bases. The J segment lost 1 base and the V segment lost 4 bases, leaving 4 bases of the junction unmatched. The CDR3 is 15 amino acids. Germline V CDR1 and CDR2: LGHNA, YNFKEQ. The CDR3 DNA reads as TGTGCCAGCAGCCCACCGGGACAGGGCACAGATACGCAGTATTTT. Its protein is CASSPPGQGTDTQYF.

The CDR3 DNA follows: TGTGCCAGTAGCCTCGTGGGGGGAAGGGGCTCTGGAAACACCATATATTTT. Amino acid sequence: CASSLVGGRGSGNTIYF. V is TRBV19 and J is TRBJ1-3, with D perhaps TRBD1 (5 bases). The germline V gene has CDR1 LNHDA and CDR2 SQIVND (reference sequence). The CDR3 has 17 amino acids. Deletions cut 6 bases from V and 0 bases from J, with 18 bases between. Combining the CDR3 with reference TRBV19 and TRBJ1-3 gives the whole variable domain DGGITQSPKYLFRKEGQNVTLSCEQNLNHDAMYWYRQDPGQGLRLIYYSQIVNDFQKGDIAEGYSVSREKKESFPLTVTSAQKNPTAFYLCASSLVGGRGSGNTIYFGEGSWLTVV.

V usage is TRBV18 and J usage is TRBJ1-1; D may be TRBD1 (5 bases). The CDR3 sequence is 12 residues long. V was cut by 1 base and J by 7 bases, with 7 bases left in between. Germline V gene lookup returns CDR1 KGHSH and CDR2 LQKENI. Here the CDR3 reads CASSPLRGEAFF. The DNA for the CDR3 is TGTGCCAGCTCACCACTAAGGGGTGAAGCTTTCTTT.

V is TRBV9 and J is TRBJ1-2; D is unresolved. This CDR3 has 14 amino acids. V shed 4 bases and J shed 1 base, with 11 bases lying between them. CDR1 and CDR2 (germline): SGDLS, YYNGEE. The CDR3 DNA reads as TGTGCCAGCAGCCGTAGCAGGATTAACTATGGCTACACCTTC. Protein product: CASSRSRINYGYTF.

The rearrangement links TRBV11-2 to TRBJ1-4; 9 bases map to TRBD1. V was clipped by 5 bases and J by 0 bases; unmatched bases: 10. Germline assignment: CDR1 SGHAT and CDR2 FQNNGV. The CDR3 consists of 18 residues. The CDR3 coding sequence is TGTGCCAGCAGCCCGGGACAGGGAGAGGTTGCAACTAATGAAAAACTGTTTTTT. The encoded protein is CASSPGQGEVATNEKLFF. The entire variable domain, with the rest obtained from reference TRBV11-2 and TRBJ1-4, is as follows: EAGVAQSPRYKIIEKRQSVAFWCNPISGHATLYWYQQILGQGPKLLIQFQNNGVVDDSQLPKDRFSAERLKGVDSTLKIQPAKLEDSAVYLCASSPGQGEVATNEKLFFGSGTQLSVL.

Here the CDR3 reads CASSIPGTPYEQYF. The CDR3 region has the DNA TGTGCCAGCAGCATCCCCGGGACTCCCTACGAGCAGTACTTC. The rearrangement uses TRBV2 and TRBJ2-7, with D tentatively TRBD2 (6 bases). Germline values: CDR1 SNHLY, CDR2 FYNNEI. The V end lost 6 bases, the J end lost 2 bases, and 14 bases lay between the germline ends. The CDR3 has 14 residues.